A single sample gave rise to the 7 T cell receptor beta chains below, sequenced in a study of T cells in Graves' hyperthyroidism and ophthalmopathy. TCR beta CDR3 region amplification was performed from RNA transcripts. TCR CDR3 underwent first-round RT-PCR with the HTBI primer set. In TCRdb, the multiplex PCR reads were re-called with MiXCR into one record per CDR3 protein. The sample holds about 580,000 distinct CDR3 sequences, around 14% seen once. The specimen was blood. The source of these receptors is a woman in her 30s with Graves' hyperthyroidism that later progressed to Graves' ophthalmopathy.

The gene calls are TRBV9 and TRBJ2-5; a weak D match, TRBD2 (7 bases). Trimming removed 0 bases at V and 5 bases at J, with 14 bases between. Germline V CDR1 and CDR2: SGDLS, YYNGEE. This CDR3 is 15 amino acids long. The CDR3 coding sequence is TGTGCCAGCAGCGTAGGCGGGGGCGGCAAGGAGACCCAGTACTTC. The encoded protein is CASSVGGGGKETQYF.

This clonotype was seen a few times. The chain has TRBV9 and TRBJ2-1; D gene unclear. The V gene lost 6 bases and the J gene lost 0 bases, with 16 bases spanning the gap. Germline lookup yields CDR1 SGDLS and CDR2 YYNGEE. The length of the CDR3 is 16 residues. This CDR3 is CASTLLAASSYNEQFF. CDR3 coding DNA: TGTGCCAGCACCCTCCTGGCGGCCAGCTCCTACAATGAGCAGTTCTTC.

This clonotype was seen a few times. The rearrangement uses TRBV6-1 and TRBJ2-5; D gene ambiguous. This CDR3 has 14 amino acids. The V gene's germline CDR1 is MNHNS and CDR2 SASEGT. V dropped 6 bases and J dropped 2 bases, with 13 bases sitting between them. The CDR3 loop is CASRNPPEQETQYF. CDR3 sequence (DNA): TGTGCCAGCAGAAACCCCCCGGAACAAGAGACCCAGTACTTC.

This clonotype was counted many times. V and J are TRBV7-9 and TRBJ2-2, with D perhaps matching TRBD1 or TRBD2 (6 bases each). This CDR3 contains 16 residues. Per the germline V gene, CDR1 is SEHNR and CDR2 is FQNEAQ (reference sequence). V was pared by 6 bases and J by 4 bases, with 18 bases between. The CDR3 DNA is TGTGCCAGCAGTCCCGAGGGGGGAGCCCTCACCGGGGAGCTGTTTTTT. It encodes CASSPEGGALTGELFF.

In this sample, this clonotype turned up a few times. A read error may explain this, as a much larger clone is one base away. The chain carries TRBV27 and TRBJ2-1; the D gene is possibly TRBD2 (5 bases). Deletions cut 6 bases from V and 6 bases from J, with 21 bases between. Germline V gene data show CDR1 as MNHEY and CDR2 as SMNVEV (reference sequence). The CDR3 extends over 16 amino acids. The CDR3 sequence is CASRTPFGVGGNEQFF. DNA of the CDR3: TGTGCCAGCAGAACCCCCTTTGGAGTCGGAGGCAATGAGCAGTTCTTC.

This clonotype was counted only a few times. The conserved closing phenylalanine or tryptophan is absent in this CDR3, likely reflecting a read error. The genes are TRBV7-6 and TRBJ2-7; tentative D call: TRBD2 (5 bases). Trimming removed 1 base from V and 3 bases from J, with 16 bases in between. The CDR3 is 16 residues long. The V gene's germline CDR1 is SGHVS and CDR2 FNYEAQ. The CDR3 bases are TGTGCCAGCAGCTTAGAGGCGTTAGCCGGAGGCTACGAGCAGTACCTC. Protein sequence: CASSLEALAGGYEQYL.

The gene calls are TRBV18 and TRBJ2-2; 8 bases align to TRBD1. This CDR3 has 15 amino acids. The ends lost 5 bases at V and 7 bases at J; junction bases unmatched: 9. Germline CDR1 is KGHSH and CDR2 is LQKENI. CDR3 protein: CASSEDRERNGELFF. The CDR3 bases are TGTGCCAGCTCAGAGGACAGGGAACGGAACGGGGAGCTGTTTTTT.